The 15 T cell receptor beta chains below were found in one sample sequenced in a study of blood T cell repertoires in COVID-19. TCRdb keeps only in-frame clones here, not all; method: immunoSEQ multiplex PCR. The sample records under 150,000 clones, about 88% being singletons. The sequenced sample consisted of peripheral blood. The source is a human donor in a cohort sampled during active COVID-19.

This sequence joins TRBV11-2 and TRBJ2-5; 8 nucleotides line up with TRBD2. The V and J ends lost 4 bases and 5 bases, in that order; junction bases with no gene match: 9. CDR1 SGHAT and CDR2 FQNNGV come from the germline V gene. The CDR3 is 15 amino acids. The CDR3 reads CASSYQGTRWETQYF. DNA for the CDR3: TGTGCCAGCAGCTACCAGGGGACTAGGTGGGAGACCCAGTACTTC.

The CDR3 spells CAWDRDRGTDTQYF. The CDR3 bases are TGTGCCTGGGACCGGGACAGGGGAACAGATACGCAGTATTTT. V gene TRBV30 combines with J gene TRBJ2-3, with 10 nucleotides matching TRBD1. Per germline, CDR1 GTSNPN and CDR2 SVGIG (reference sequence). The ends lost 5 bases at V and 3 bases at J; junction bases unmatched: 5. This CDR3 region has 14 residues.

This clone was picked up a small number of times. In DNA form, the CDR3 reads TGCGCCAGCAGTCTCTCCCCGGGGGATACGCAGTATTTT. Its translation is CASSLSPGDTQYF. The genes are TRBV10-1 and TRBJ2-3; TRBD2 is a possible D gene (5 bases). The germline CDR1 and CDR2 sequences are WNHNN and SYGVQD (reference sequence). V gave up 5 bases and J gave up 6 bases, with 12 bases separating them. The length of the CDR3 is 13 residues.

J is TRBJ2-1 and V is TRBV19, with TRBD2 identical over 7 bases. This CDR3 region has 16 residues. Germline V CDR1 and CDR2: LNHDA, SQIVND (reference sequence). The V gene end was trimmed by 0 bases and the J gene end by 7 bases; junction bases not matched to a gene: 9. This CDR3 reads CASSIDGGGTKNEQFF. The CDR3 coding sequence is TGTGCCAGTAGTATAGATGGGGGGGGGACTAAGAATGAGCAGTTCTTC. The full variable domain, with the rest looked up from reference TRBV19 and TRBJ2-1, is DGGITQSPKYLFRKEGQNVTLSCEQNLNHDAMYWYRQDPGQGLRLIYYSQIVNDFQKGDIAEGYSVSREKKESFPLTVTSAQKNPTAFYLCASSIDGGGTKNEQFFGPGTRLTVL.

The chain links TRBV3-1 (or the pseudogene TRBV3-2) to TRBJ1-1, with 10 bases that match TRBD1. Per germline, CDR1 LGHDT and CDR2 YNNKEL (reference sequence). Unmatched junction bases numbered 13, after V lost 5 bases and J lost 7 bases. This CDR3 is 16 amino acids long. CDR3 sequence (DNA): TGTGCCAGCAGCGGCCGGGGACAGGGGAGTTTTGGTGAAGCTTTCTTT. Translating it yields CASSGRGQGSFGEAFF.

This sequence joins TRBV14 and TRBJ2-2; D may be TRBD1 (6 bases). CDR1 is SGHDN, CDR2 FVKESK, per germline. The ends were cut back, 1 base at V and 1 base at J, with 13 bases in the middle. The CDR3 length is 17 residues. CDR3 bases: TGTGCCAGCAGCCAAGGCCCCACAGGGATGAACACCGGGGAGCTGTTTTTT. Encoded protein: CASSQGPTGMNTGELFF.

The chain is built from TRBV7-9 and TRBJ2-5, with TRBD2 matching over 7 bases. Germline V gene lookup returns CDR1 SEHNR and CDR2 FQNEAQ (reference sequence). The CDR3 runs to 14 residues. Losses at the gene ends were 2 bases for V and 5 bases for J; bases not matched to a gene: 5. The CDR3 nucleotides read TGTGCCAGCAGCTTACCGGGAGGACGTGAGACCCAGTACTTC. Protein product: CASSLPGGRETQYF. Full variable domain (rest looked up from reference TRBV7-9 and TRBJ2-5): DTGVSQNPRHKITKRGQNVTFRCDPISEHNRLYWYRQTLGQGPEFLTYFQNEAQLEKSRLLSDRFSAERPKGSFSTLEIQRTEQGDSAMYLCASSLPGGRETQYFGPGTRLLVL.

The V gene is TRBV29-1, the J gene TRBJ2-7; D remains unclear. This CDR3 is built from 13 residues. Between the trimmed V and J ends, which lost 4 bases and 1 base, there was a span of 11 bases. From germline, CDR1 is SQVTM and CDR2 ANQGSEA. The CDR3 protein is CSVATDLSYEQYF. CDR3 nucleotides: TGCAGCGTTGCAACTGATCTTTCCTACGAGCAGTACTTC.

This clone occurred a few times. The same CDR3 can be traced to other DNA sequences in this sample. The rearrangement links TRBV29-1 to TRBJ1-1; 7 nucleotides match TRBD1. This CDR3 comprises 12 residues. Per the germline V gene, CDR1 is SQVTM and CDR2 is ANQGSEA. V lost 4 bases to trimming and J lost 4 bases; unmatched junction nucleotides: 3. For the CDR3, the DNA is TGCAGCGTTGTTTCAGGGGGCACTGAAGCTTTCTTT. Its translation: CSVVSGGTEAFF.

The DNA for the CDR3 is TGCGCCAGCAGCTTTCGAGGAGCGGACGACCGCGGCTACACCTTC. It specifies CASSFRGADDRGYTF. The chain recombines TRBV5-1 with TRBJ1-2, with no clear D. The ends were cut back, 2 bases at V and 8 bases at J, with 19 bases in the middle. Germline values: CDR1 SGHRS, CDR2 YFSETQ. The CDR3 runs 15 residues.

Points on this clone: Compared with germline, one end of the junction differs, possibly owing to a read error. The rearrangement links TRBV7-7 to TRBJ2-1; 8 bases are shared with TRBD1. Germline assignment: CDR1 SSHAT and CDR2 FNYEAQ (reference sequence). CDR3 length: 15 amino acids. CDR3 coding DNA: TGTGCTAGCAGCTTAGGACAGGGTGGGAACAATGAGCAGTTCTTC. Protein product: CASSLGQGGNNEQFF.

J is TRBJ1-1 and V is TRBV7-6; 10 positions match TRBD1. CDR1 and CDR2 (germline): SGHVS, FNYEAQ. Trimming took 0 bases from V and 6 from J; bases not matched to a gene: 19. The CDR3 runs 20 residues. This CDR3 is CASSLARVTGGSLSGAEAFF. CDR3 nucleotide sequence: TGTGCCAGCAGCTTAGCGCGGGTGACAGGGGGCTCTTTGAGTGGCGCTGAAGCTTTCTTT.

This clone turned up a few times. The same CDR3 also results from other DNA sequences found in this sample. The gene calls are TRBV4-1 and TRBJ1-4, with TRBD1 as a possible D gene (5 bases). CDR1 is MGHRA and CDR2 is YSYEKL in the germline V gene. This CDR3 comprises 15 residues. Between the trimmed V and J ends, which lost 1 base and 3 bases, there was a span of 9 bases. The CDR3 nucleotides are TGCGCCAGCAGCCAAGTCGGGGGGGCTAATGAAAAACTGTTTTTT. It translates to CASSQVGGANEKLFF.

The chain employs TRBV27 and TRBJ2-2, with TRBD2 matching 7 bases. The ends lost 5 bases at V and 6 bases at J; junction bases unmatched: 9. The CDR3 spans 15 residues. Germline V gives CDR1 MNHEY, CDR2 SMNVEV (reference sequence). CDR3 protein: CASSKRGAHAGELFF. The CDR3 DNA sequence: TGTGCCAGCAGTAAGCGGGGCGCCCACGCCGGGGAGCTGTTTTTT.

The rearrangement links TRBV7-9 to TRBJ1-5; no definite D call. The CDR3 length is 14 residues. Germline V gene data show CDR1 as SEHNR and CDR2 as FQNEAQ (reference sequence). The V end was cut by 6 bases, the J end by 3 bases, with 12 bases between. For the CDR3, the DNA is TGTGCCAGCAGTGCGATAAATGACAATCAGCCCCAGCATTTT. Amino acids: CASSAINDNQPQHF.